Sequencing of this T cell receptor (beta chain) was carried out in a study of T cells in Graves' hyperthyroidism and ophthalmopathy. Study findings and constraints: Separation of ophthalmopathy from stable hyperthyroidism was achieved by a 13 V-J model. For ophthalmopathy, model prediction preceded onset by a median around 7 months.

The study defined stable Graves' hyperthyroidism as no ophthalmopathy progression within 18 months. Of note for this clonotype: The antigen remains unidentified.

What was amplified from RNA transcripts were TCR beta CDR3 regions. In the first-round RT-PCR of the TCR CDR3, the HTBI primer set was used. TCRdb reprocessed the multiplex PCR reads with MiXCR, giving one entry per CDR3 protein. The sample yields approximately 700,000 distinct CDR3 sequences, 16% seen once. The specimen was blood. This receptor was obtained from a man between 18 and 35 years old with Graves' hyperthyroidism.

CDR3: CASSRRLAEIYNEQFF. The CDR3 coding sequence is TGTGCCAGCAGCCGGCGACTAGCAGAGATATACAATGAGCAGTTCTTC. J is TRBJ2-1 and V is TRBV7-8, with 7 bases lining up with TRBD2. The CDR3 covers 16 residues. The trim removed 5 bases at V and 4 bases at J, leaving 11 bases unmatched. Germline CDR1 reads SGHVS; CDR2 reads FQNEAQ.